This T cell receptor beta chain was sequenced for a study of CD8 T cells in ankylosing spondylitis (dated by TCRdb to about 2017). Regarding the complete study: To find TCR variants linked to disease, the study profiled T cell receptor beta repertoires in ankylosing spondylitis patients and healthy donors. The full study cohort comprised approximately 23 ankylosing spondylitis patients and approximately 100 healthy donors. Peripheral blood samples were taken, and synovial fluid was additionally collected from ankylosing spondylitis patients. Study-level results and caveats: The disease-linked clones were reported as significantly enriched in matched synovial fluid samples from ankylosing spondylitis patients. A TCR beta motif made up of seven or eight highly homologous amino acid variants appeared to be characteristic of blood from ankylosing spondylitis patients. Some TCR beta motif variants had previously been reported in synovial fluid and blood of reactive arthritis patients, which suggested common disease-initiation mechanisms. The disease-linked clones had a CD8+ phenotype and were found at relatively low frequencies in peripheral blood.

This clonotype was seen a handful of times. No cognate antigen has been identified for it. No base quality information exists; no much larger clone differs at one position. TCRdb lists the instrument as Illumina HiSeq 2500. Quantitative 5'-RACE with molecular barcodes was used to prepare TCR beta libraries. For the original study's pipeline: Disease-linked TCR variants were identified with a new computational method built on a probabilistic model of VDJ rearrangement. TCRdb trimmed public reads at Q25 via fastp, called clones via MiXCR and kept in-frame beta chains. Rows with a matching CDR3 protein are joined into one entry that keeps the most common DNA and genes. Here the V and J calls rest on TCRdb's processing, not on the authors' analysis. The sample table holds about 200,000 distinct CDR3 sequences, of which more than 10% were seen once. In total, the top ten clones hold about 15% of the sample.

The clonotype was recovered from a male donor with ankylosing spondylitis or in good health (not recorded which). The specimen was blood, either unsorted or a sorted T cell fraction (not recorded which).

The DNA sequence reads TGTGCCAGCAGCTGGGTCAGGGGCTCCTACGAGCAGTACTTC. Translation gives CASSWVRGSYEQYF. This chain is built from TRBV7-2 and TRBJ2-7; possibly the D gene is TRBD1, per 6 matching bases. Measured from the cysteine to the phenylalanine, the CDR3 is 14 residues long. Kept here is only the CDR3 DNA, which spans 42 bases and is read in frame from base 1. CDR1 and CDR2 are drawn from the germline V gene: SGHTA, FQGNSA. V is reduced by 4 bases and J by 0 bases, leaving a spacing of 10 bases between them. Here the CDR3 is joined to the reference TRBV7-2 and TRBJ2-7 genes, and the full variable domain is: GAGVSQSPSNKVTEKGKDVELRCDPISGHTALYWYRQSLGQGLEFLIYFQGNSAPDKSGLPSDRFSAERTGGSVSTLTIQRTQQEDSAVYLCASSWVRGSYEQYFGPGTRLTVT.